What follows are 10 T cell receptor beta chains derived from one specimen sequenced in a study of cytomegalovirus exposure and HLA in healthy donors (dated by TCRdb to about 2017). Library generation was performed with the immunoSEQ multiplex PCR assay. The multiplex PCR relied on a mix of 60 forward primers for TCR Vbeta segments and 13 reverse primers for TCR Jbeta segments. The table was pulled from immuneACCESS by TCRdb, which kept in-frame rearrangements only. Such tables lose some clones; where checked, under half of the loss comes from unresolved V genes, and the rest has no known cause. The sample table records 100,000 to 150,000 clones; approximately 87% of these occur just once. Together, the top ten hold 20% of the sample. The sequenced sample consisted of PBMCs. The receptors come from a man aged 18 to 29 in good health and CMV-seropositive.

The chain combines TRBV9 with TRBJ1-2; 7 bases map to TRBD1. Trimming at V came to 4 bases and at J to 8 bases, leaving 14 bases not matched to a gene. The CDR3 length is 15 residues. CDR1 and CDR2 (germline): SGDLS, YYNGEE. The CDR3 DNA reads as TGTGCCAGCAGCTCCCGGGACAGTTGGGTAGAAGGCTACACCTTC. Its protein is CASSSRDSWVEGYTF. The variable domain in full, with the rest retrieved from reference TRBV9 and TRBJ1-2, is DSGVTQTPKHLITATGQRVTLRCSPRSGDLSVYWYQQSLDQGLQFLIQYYNGEERAKGNILERFSAQQFPDLHSELNLSSLELGDSALYFCASSSRDSWVEGYTFGSGTRLTVV.

The J gene is TRBJ2-5, the V gene TRBV4-1; 8 nucleotides align to TRBD2. CDR3 length equals 17 residues. The J segment lost 5 bases and the V segment lost 0 bases, leaving 11 bases of the junction unmatched. The V gene's germline CDR1 is MGHRA and CDR2 YSYEKL. CDR3 amino acids: CASSQDIYAGGKETQYF. The CDR3, as DNA: TGCGCCAGCAGCCAAGATATTTATGCGGGGGGAAAGGAGACCCAGTACTTC.

The rearrangement links TRBV28 to TRBJ1-2; 7 positions agree with TRBD1. J lost 1 base, V lost 1 base, and 0 bases had no gene match. This CDR3 has 14 residues. CDR1 and CDR2 from the germline V gene are MDHEN and SYDVKM. CDR3 bases: TGTGCCAGCAGTTTATCAGGGGGTAACTATGGCTACACCTTC. Translating gives CASSLSGGNYGYTF.

CDR3 amino acids: CRWGEETQYF. CDR3 bases: TGTAGGTGGGGGGAAGAGACCCAGTACTTC. The chain joins TRBV5-6 to TRBJ2-5, with D perhaps TRBD2 (6 bases). The CDR3 runs 10 residues. Per germline, CDR1 SGHDT and CDR2 YYEEEE.

At least ten counts were recorded for this clone. The chain couples TRBV18 to TRBJ1-4; 9 bases fit TRBD1. V gave up 1 base and J gave up 5 bases; unmatched junction bases: 2. Germline loops: CDR1 KGHSH, CDR2 LQKENI. The CDR3 loop spans 15 amino acids. CDR3 DNA sequence: TGTGCCAGCTCACCACGAGGACAGGGGAATGAAAAACTGTTTTTT. Translated: CASSPRGQGNEKLFF.

The genes are TRBV6-5 and TRBJ1-2; D call uncertain. CDR1 and CDR2 from the germline V gene are MNHEY and SVGAGI. Trimming removed 5 bases from V and 4 bases from J, with 8 bases in between. CDR3 size: 12 residues. CDR3 in DNA: TGTGCCAGCAGTCGCTCGGGCTATGGCTACACCTTC. Translation gives CASSRSGYGYTF.

V usage is TRBV12-2 and J usage is TRBJ1-2; the table's TRBD1 call for D was not verified on the DNA. TRBV12-2 is annotated as a pseudogene. This CDR3 is built from 15 residues. The CDR3 coding sequence is TGTGCAAGTCGCCACCCGGGACAGGGGGCGAATGGCTACACCTTC. Protein: CASRHPGQGANGYTF.

This chain connects TRBV6-1 to TRBJ1-1; D possibly corresponds to TRBD1 (6 bases). CDR3 length: 14 amino acids. V lost 1 base to trimming and J lost 1 base, with 7 bases between them. Looked up from germline, CDR1 is MNHNS and CDR2 is SASEGT. In DNA form, the CDR3 reads TGTGCCAGCAGTGAAGGGACAGAGAACACTGAAGCTTTCTTT. Its translation is CASSEGTENTEAFF.

V gene TRBV5-1 combines with J gene TRBJ2-2; D unclear. Trimming removed 4 bases from V and 6 bases from J, with 13 bases in between. The CDR3 spans 14 residues. Germline V lookup: CDR1 SGHRS, CDR2 YFSETQ. The CDR3 is CASSALSEAGELFF. The CDR3 region has the DNA TGCGCCAGCAGCGCCCTCAGCGAGGCCGGGGAGCTGTTTTTT.

The chain combines TRBV15 with TRBJ2-1; 12 bases line up with TRBD2. The V segment lost 4 bases and the J segment 1 base; nucleotides outside the gene matches: 5. In germline, CDR1 is LNHNV, CDR2 YYDKDF (reference sequence). The CDR3 is 17 amino acids. CDR3: CATSTELAGGSYNEQFF. In DNA, the CDR3 is TGTGCCACCAGCACAGAGCTAGCGGGGGGGTCCTACAATGAGCAGTTCTTC.